This T cell receptor (beta chain) came from a study of OX40 agonist ivuxolimab in advanced cancers. Study outcomes and limitations: The antigens recognized by the expanded peripheral T cells, that is their antigen specificity, were not determined.

Worth noting for this clone: The antigen remains unidentified.

Profiled with immunoSEQ multiplex PCR; TCRdb holds only in-frame clones, not every one. The sample holds about 19,000 clones; 65% to 85% are singletons and the top ten take approximately 56%. Germline V gene data show CDR1 as SGHAT and CDR2 as FQNNGV. CDR3 size: 14 residues. Trimming at V came to 4 bases and at J to 2 bases, leaving 2 bases not matched to a gene. This clonotype was sampled from an adult with an advanced solid tumor such as melanoma, head and neck, liver or kidney cancer. V gene TRBV11-2 combines with J gene TRBJ2-7, with 10 bases aligning to TRBD1. Sequenced material: CD4+ or CD8+ T cells sorted from blood, taken in a trial of the OX40 agonist ivuxolimab. The CDR3: CASSWGQGTYEQYF. The CDR3 nucleotides read TGTGCCAGCAGCTGGGGACAGGGGACCTACGAGCAGTACTTC.